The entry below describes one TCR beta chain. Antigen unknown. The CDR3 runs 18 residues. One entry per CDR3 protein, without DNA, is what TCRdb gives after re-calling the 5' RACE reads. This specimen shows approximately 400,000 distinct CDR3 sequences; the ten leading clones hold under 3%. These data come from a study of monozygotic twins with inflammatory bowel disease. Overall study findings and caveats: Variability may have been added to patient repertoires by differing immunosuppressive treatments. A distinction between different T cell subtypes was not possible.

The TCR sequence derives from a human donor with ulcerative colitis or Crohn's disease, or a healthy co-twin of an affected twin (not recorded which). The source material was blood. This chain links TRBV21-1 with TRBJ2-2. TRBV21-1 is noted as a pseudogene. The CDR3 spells CASSTYFPGCTNTGELFF.